This TCR beta chain was identified during a study of blood T cell repertoires in COVID-19. Profiled with immunoSEQ multiplex PCR; TCRdb holds only in-frame clones, not every one. The sample has around 130,000 clones, around 84% seen once. The CDR3 contains 14 residues. With 5 bases removed from V and 1 base from J, the gap between germline ends came to 11 bases. Germline V gene sequence: CDR1 LNHDA, CDR2 SQIVND (reference sequence). This clone was detected only once. The V gene is TRBV19, the J gene TRBJ2-5, with a weak D call TRBD1 (6 bases). The clonotype comes from a man in his forties with acute COVID-19. The sequencing input was PBMCs or T cells enriched from blood (not recorded which). The CDR3 is CASSLQGSQETQYF. The CDR3 nucleotides are TGTGCCAGTAGTCTCCAGGGGTCCCAAGAGACCCAGTACTTC.